The rows below give T cell receptor beta chains drawn from one sample of a study of blood T cell repertoires in COVID-19. TCRdb's table, derived via immunoSEQ multiplex PCR, lists solely in-frame clones and lacks some. The sample has 120,000 or so clones; about 85% are singletons. The source material was peripheral blood. Receptors were obtained from a woman of 80 years or more with acute or convalescent COVID-19. CDR3s include the opening cysteine and the closing phenylalanine or tryptophan. The D gene is left open where the match is weak. Only part of the rows carry a size: once, few, many, or a class if the clone is expanded.

V: TRBV6-5
D: TRBD1
J: TRBJ1-6
size: .
DNA: TGTGCCACTTCGACAGGGCGAAATTCACCCCTCCACTTT
CDR3: CATSTGRNSPLHF

V: TRBV28
D: .
J: TRBJ1-6
size: .
DNA: TGTGCCAGCATCGGGAGGGGGGGGAATAATTCACCCCTCCACTTT
CDR3: CASIGRGGNNSPLHF

V: TRBV14
D: .
J: TRBJ2-1
size: .
DNA: TGTGCCAGCAGTAAAGGACAGTCCTACAATGAGCAGTTCTTC
CDR3: CASSKGQSYNEQFF

V: TRBV2
D: .
J: TRBJ1-2
size: .
DNA: TGTGCCAGCTTCTCAGGGATAAGGTTGGGCGGCTACACCTTC
CDR3: CASFSGIRLGGYTF

V: TRBV5-1
D: .
J: TRBJ2-2
size: .
DNA: TGCGCCAGCAGCTTGCTAGGAACGAACACCGGGGAGCTGTTTTTT
CDR3: CASSLLGTNTGELFF

V: TRBV5-4
D: TRBD1
J: TRBJ1-2
size: .
DNA: TGTGCCAGCAGCTTGGTGAGCAGGGGGCACTATGGCTACACCTTC
CDR3: CASSLVSRGHYGYTF

V: TRBV2
D: .
J: TRBJ2-7
size: .
DNA: TGTGCCAGCAGTGGCTCGGCAGGCACCATCACCTACGAGCAGTACTTC
CDR3: CASSGSAGTITYEQYF

V: TRBV19
D: .
J: TRBJ2-4
size: .
DNA: TGTGCCAGTAGTGGGGGGTTGACAGGGACCCCCAAAAACATTCAGTACTTC
CDR3: CASSGGLTGTPKNIQYF

V: TRBV5-4
D: TRBD1
J: TRBJ2-5
size: .
DNA: TGTGCCAGCAGCGGGGGACAGGGAGAGACCCAGTACTTC
CDR3: CASSGGQGETQYF

V: TRBV7-2
D: TRBD1
J: TRBJ1-2
size: few
DNA: TGTGCCAGCAGCTACGGGACAGGGGTTTATGGCTACACCTTC
CDR3: CASSYGTGVYGYTF

V: TRBV29-1
D: TRBD1
J: TRBJ1-4
size: .
DNA: TGCAGCGTTGTGAGGGGGCACAATGAAAAACTGTTTTTT
CDR3: CSVVRGHNEKLFF

V: TRBV19
D: TRBD1
J: TRBJ1-4
size: once
DNA: TGTGCCAGTAGTTCTCGCTCAGGGGGCGGTGAAAAACTGTTTTTT
CDR3: CASSSRSGGGEKLFF

V: TRBV18
D: .
J: TRBJ1-1
size: .
DNA: TGTGCCAGCTCCGGAAGGAGGGCTGACACTGAAGCTTTCTTT
CDR3: CASSGRRADTEAFF

V: TRBV6-6
D: .
J: TRBJ1-2
size: once
DNA: TGTGCCAGCAGTTATTCTGACTATGGCTACACCTTC
CDR3: CASSYSDYGYTF

V: TRBV5-1
D: .
J: TRBJ1-3
size: .
DNA: TGCGCCAGCAGCCTCGACAGCTCTGGAAACACCATATATTTT
CDR3: CASSLDSSGNTIYF

V: TRBV14
D: TRBD1
J: TRBJ1-1
size: .
DNA: TGTGCCAGCAGCCAGGGACAGGGGGCTACGAACACTGAAGCTTTCTTT
CDR3: CASSQGQGATNTEAFF

V: TRBV5-1
D: TRBD1
J: TRBJ2-2
size: .
DNA: TGCGCCAGCAGCGGGAAGGGACAGGGGAACACCGGGGAGCTGTTTTTT
CDR3: CASSGKGQGNTGELFF

V: TRBV7-9
D: TRBD1
J: TRBJ2-2
size: few
DNA: TGTGCCAGCAACGGACAGGATACACTCTCCGCGAACACCGGGGAGCTGTTTTTT
CDR3: CASNGQDTLSANTGELFF

V: TRBV29-1
D: .
J: TRBJ1-1
size: .
DNA: TGCAGCGTTGATGCTCGGGGGAGGGGTATTGACACTGAAGCTTTCTTT
CDR3: CSVDARGRGIDTEAFF

V: TRBV4-1
D: .
J: TRBJ2-4
size: .
DNA: TGCGCCAGCAGCCAAGAGACCAGGCTAATCCCGCCACGAAACATTCAGTACTTC
CDR3: CASSQETRLIPPRNIQYF

V: TRBV12-3/TRBV12-4
D: .
J: TRBJ1-1
size: .
DNA: TGTGCCAGCAGTCTGGGGGGGAGGACTGAAGCTTTCTTT
CDR3: CASSLGGRTEAFF

V: TRBV5-4
D: .
J: TRBJ1-4
size: .
DNA: TGTGCCAGCAGCACTCCTGGGGGCCCAACTAATGAAAAACTGTTTTTT
CDR3: CASSTPGGPTNEKLFF

V: TRBV19
D: .
J: TRBJ1-2
size: .
DNA: TGTGCCAGTAGCCGAGGACAGATTAACTATGGCTACACCTTC
CDR3: CASSRGQINYGYTF

V: TRBV5-1
D: .
J: TRBJ1-6
size: .
DNA: TGCGCCAGCAGCTTGATTGGGGCCGCCGAACCCCTCCACTTT
CDR3: CASSLIGAAEPLHF

V: TRBV4-3
D: TRBD1
J: TRBJ1-3
size: .
DNA: TGCGCCAGCAGCCAACATGGGACAGGGTCTGGAAACACCATATATTTT
CDR3: CASSQHGTGSGNTIYF

V: TRBV2
D: TRBD2
J: TRBJ2-1
size: .
DNA: TGTGCCAGCAGTGACGCTAGCGGGGGCGGGAATGAGCAGTTCTTC
CDR3: CASSDASGGGNEQFF

V: TRBV27
D: .
J: TRBJ1-1
size: .
DNA: TGTGCCAGCAGTTTTCGGCTTTCGGAGGAGTCCGAGACTGAAGCTTTCTTT
CDR3: CASSFRLSEESETEAFF

V: TRBV5-1
D: TRBD1
J: TRBJ2-2
size: few
DNA: TGCGCCAGCAGCCAGACAGGGCAGAACACCGGGGAGCTGTTTTTT
CDR3: CASSQTGQNTGELFF

V: TRBV6-2/TRBV6-3
D: .
J: TRBJ1-1
size: .
DNA: TGTGCCAGCAGTTACGGGGGGACTGAAGCTTTCTTT
CDR3: CASSYGGTEAFF

V: TRBV7-2
D: .
J: TRBJ2-2
size: .
DNA: TGTGCCAGCAGCTTAAGGGGGACCACCGGGGAGCTGTTTTTT
CDR3: CASSLRGTTGELFF

V: TRBV6-5
D: TRBD1
J: TRBJ1-4
size: .
DNA: TGTGCCAGCAGGCCTCGGGACAGGGCAACTGGAAAACTGTTTTTT
CDR3: CASRPRDRATGKLFF

V: TRBV4-1
D: TRBD2
J: TRBJ2-5
size: .
DNA: TGCGCCAGCAGCGAGAGGGGAGGGCCCTACCAAGAGACCCAGTACTTC
CDR3: CASSERGGPYQETQYF

V: TRBV18
D: .
J: TRBJ2-1
size: .
DNA: TGTGCCAGCTCGCGGGGCGTGTCGAACAATGAGCAGTTCTTC
CDR3: CASSRGVSNNEQFF

V: TRBV5-4
D: TRBD2
J: TRBJ2-5
size: .
DNA: TGTGCCAGCAGCTTGTTGGGGGGGGAGACCCAGTACTTC
CDR3: CASSLLGGETQYF

V: TRBV7-2
D: .
J: TRBJ1-6
size: .
DNA: TGTGCCAGCAGCTTAGAAGGGAGGGCCTCACCCCTCCACTTT
CDR3: CASSLEGRASPLHF

V: TRBV6-5
D: .
J: TRBJ2-1
size: .
DNA: TGTGCCACCGAAACAGGTTTCGAGCAGTTCTTC
CDR3: CATETGFEQFF

V: TRBV6-1
D: .
J: TRBJ1-2
size: once
DNA: TGTGCCAGCAGTGAGCTACACGGGAGCAACTATGGCTACACCTTC
CDR3: CASSELHGSNYGYTF

V: TRBV19
D: TRBD1
J: TRBJ1-4
size: .
DNA: TGTGCCACCCAACGAGGGACAGTCGACGAAAAACTGTTTTTT
CDR3: CATQRGTVDEKLFF

V: TRBV6-2/TRBV6-3
D: TRBD1
J: TRBJ1-2
size: .
DNA: TGTGCCAGCAGTTACTCCCGACAGGGATCGGGTGGCTACACCTTC
CDR3: CASSYSRQGSGGYTF

V: TRBV15
D: TRBD2
J: TRBJ2-3
size: .
DNA: TGTGCCACCTACGGGACTAGCGGGGCCAAACGCACAGATACGCAGTATTTT
CDR3: CATYGTSGAKRTDTQYF

V: TRBV12-3/TRBV12-4
D: .
J: TRBJ2-5
size: .
DNA: TGTGCCAGCAGTTTACTGGAGACCCAGTACTTC
CDR3: CASSLLETQYF

V: TRBV6-5
D: TRBD1
J: TRBJ1-1
size: few
DNA: TGTGCCAGCAGTTTCAGGGGGAACAGTATGAACACTGAAGCTTTCTTT
CDR3: CASSFRGNSMNTEAFF

V: TRBV6-2/TRBV6-3
D: .
J: TRBJ1-2
size: .
DNA: TGTGCCAGCAGTACAGGGTGGGGCTACACCTTC
CDR3: CASSTGWGYTF

V: TRBV11-2
D: .
J: TRBJ1-2
size: .
DNA: TGTGCCAGCAGCTTAGATCGGGATTTGGGCTACACCTTC
CDR3: CASSLDRDLGYTF

V: TRBV7-2
D: .
J: TRBJ1-1
size: few
DNA: TGTGCCAGCAGCTTAGTAGTCCGGACAATGAACACTGAAGCTTTCTTT
CDR3: CASSLVVRTMNTEAFF

V: TRBV6-2/TRBV6-3
D: .
J: TRBJ1-6
size: .
DNA: TGTGCCAGCAGTAACCTCAGGGCTTCACCCCTCCACTTT
CDR3: CASSNLRASPLHF

V: TRBV7-2
D: .
J: TRBJ2-1
size: .
DNA: TGTGCCAGCAGCCCCGGGGTCGTCGTCCGAGTCAATGAGCAGTTCTTC
CDR3: CASSPGVVVRVNEQFF

V: TRBV6-6
D: .
J: TRBJ1-5
size: .
DNA: TGTGCCAGCAGTGATGTGCGGGAGGGGATCCAGCCCCAGCATTTT
CDR3: CASSDVREGIQPQHF

V: TRBV6-5
D: TRBD1
J: TRBJ1-5
size: .
DNA: TGTGCCAGCAGATCCACAGGGGGGGGCAATCAGCCCCAGCATTTT
CDR3: CASRSTGGGNQPQHF

V: TRBV7-9
D: TRBD1
J: TRBJ1-2
size: few
DNA: TGTGCCAGCAGCTCCAGAACGACAGGGCGGGGAAGGGAAGGCTACACCTTC
CDR3: CASSSRTTGRGREGYTF

V: TRBV19
D: TRBD2
J: TRBJ2-5
size: .
DNA: TGTGCCAGTACTCGGACTAGCGGGACTAGGGAGACCCAGTACTTC
CDR3: CASTRTSGTRETQYF

V: TRBV6-6
D: .
J: TRBJ1-3
size: .
DNA: TGTGCCAGCAGTTATGGCCCCGGGTTATCTGGAAACACCATATATTTT
CDR3: CASSYGPGLSGNTIYF

V: TRBV11-3
D: TRBD1
J: TRBJ2-1
size: .
DNA: TGTGCCAGCAGCCAGGAACAGGGGGCCGGTGAGCAGTTCTTC
CDR3: CASSQEQGAGEQFF

V: TRBV29-1
D: TRBD2
J: TRBJ2-7
size: once
DNA: TGCAGCGCCCGACCCGCGGGGGACGAGCAGTACTTC
CDR3: CSARPAGDEQYF

V: TRBV5-1
D: .
J: TRBJ1-5
size: .
DNA: TGCGCCAGCAGCTTGGACGGTAATCAGCCCCAGCATTTT
CDR3: CASSLDGNQPQHF